Listed below are T cell receptor beta chains from one sample, sequenced in a study of early T cells in non-severe SARS-CoV-2 infection. TCRdb re-analysed the 5' RACE reads in MiXCR, keeping a single row per CDR3 protein. The table records under 35,000 distinct CDR3 sequences, 2.9% of them present only once. Sequenced sample: whole blood. These receptor sequences come from an adult who was a healthcare worker with PCR-confirmed SARS-CoV-2 infection or an uninfected control (not recorded which). Both conserved end residues are part of each CDR3.

cdr3_aa: CASSSSVSNQPQHF
v_call: TRBV12-3/TRBV12-4

cdr3_aa: CASSPPSLRDAQHF
v_call: TRBV18

cdr3_aa: CASSSQHYGYTF
v_call: TRBV7-2

cdr3_aa: CASSEVLHDNEQFF
v_call: TRBV5-1

cdr3_aa: CASSHSEARGVYDGYTF
v_call: TRBV7-3

cdr3_aa: CASSLEGALNTGELFF
v_call: TRBV7-3

cdr3_aa: CASSWQTGRGEQFF
v_call: TRBV5-6

cdr3_aa: CASSQAEGMGASGANVLTF
v_call: TRBV4-1

cdr3_aa: CASSLASWTEAFF
v_call: TRBV11-1

cdr3_aa: CSVERDVAEQFF
v_call: TRBV29-1

cdr3_aa: CASSPGTGGQETQYF
v_call: TRBV7-7

cdr3_aa: CASSVDRVYGYTF
v_call: TRBV10-2

cdr3_aa: CASSLAWVGTDTQYF
v_call: TRBV5-1

cdr3_aa: CASRAYGRNGNQPQHF
v_call: TRBV28

cdr3_aa: CASSLEASGGASYNEQFF
v_call: TRBV7-6

cdr3_aa: CASSLTGDSYNEQFF
v_call: TRBV7-3

cdr3_aa: CASSRTGKEAFF
v_call: TRBV3-1

cdr3_aa: CASSDSECVKRDTEAFF
v_call: TRBV6-4

cdr3_aa: CASSSTGFKEYGYTF
v_call: TRBV5-6

cdr3_aa: CSSGQAPNTEAFF
v_call: TRBV29-1

cdr3_aa: CASSLQGNYGYTF
v_call: TRBV12-3/TRBV12-4

cdr3_aa: CASSNSRARNTEAFF
v_call: TRBV7-8

cdr3_aa: CASSVGSPTNEQFF
v_call: TRBV10-2

cdr3_aa: CASSLQRGEDGYTF
v_call: TRBV5-1

cdr3_aa: CASSVARQDYGYTF
v_call: TRBV9

cdr3_aa: CARQGSNSPLHF
v_call: TRBV2

cdr3_aa: CASSPWLQQGQETQYF
v_call: TRBV5-1

cdr3_aa: CSASGLAPNTEAFF
v_call: TRBV20-1

cdr3_aa: CSARNGDAGEFF
v_call: TRBV20-1

cdr3_aa: CASSLGASTDTQYF
v_call: TRBV11-2

cdr3_aa: CASSVAGPALFF
v_call: TRBV5-5

cdr3_aa: CAISDNYEKLFF
v_call: TRBV10-3

cdr3_aa: CASSLRPAGKNEQFF
v_call: TRBV7-3

cdr3_aa: CASSLGGAGGNTIYF
v_call: TRBV12-3/TRBV12-4

cdr3_aa: CASSYSGQGDINIQYF
v_call: TRBV6-2/TRBV6-3